This note documents a single T cell receptor beta chain sequence. Germline CDR1 is MNHNS and CDR2 is SASEGT. The CDR3 has 13 amino acids. After removal of 6 bases from V and 7 bases from J, the junction contained 4 bases not matched to a gene. The sample comes from a study of prognosis after radiotherapy for stage I lung cancer. Overall study: 10 to 15 men and about six women, aged about 50 to 85 and with a median age of approximately 70 years, made up the patients.

Genomic DNA yielded TCR beta CDR3, amplified by two-round multiplex PCR. Amplification during the initial PCR round employed primers specific to each TRBV and TRBJ gene. TCRdb recomputed calls from the multiplex PCR reads with MiXCR, one row per CDR3 protein. The sample carries around 26,000 distinct CDR3 sequences, 46% recorded once. V gene TRBV6-1 combines with J gene TRBJ2-7, with 12 bases identical to TRBD2. This material consisted of PBMCs, taken before or after stereotactic body radiation therapy (not recorded which). This clonotype was obtained from a donor aged 50 or older with non-small cell lung cancer. For the CDR3, the DNA is TGTGCCAGCAGGGGACTAGCGGGTCCAGAGCAGTACTTC. Its translation is CASRGLAGPEQYF.